What follows is one T cell receptor beta chain and its context. Its specificity is not known. The data originate from a study of shared clonotypes between healthy human individuals. Overall study findings and caveats: Shared clonotypes: 4.5% to 6% naive CD4, roughly 3.5% naive CD8, over 2% memory CD4, approximately 0.41% memory CD8.

Repertoires were generated with immunoSEQ multiplex PCR, while TCRdb's copy carries only in-frame clones and drops some. Counted here are roughly 810,000 clones, 95% to 97% occurring once; the ten biggest clones make up roughly 0.23%. Naive CD8 cells comprised CD45RO-negative, CCR7-positively selected cells, excluding terminally differentiated effector memory CD45RA+ cells. Sequencing was performed on naive CD8+ T cells sorted from blood. This receptor was taken from a man aged 25 to 40 in good health.

As DNA, the CDR3 is TGTGCCAGCAGTTTGACAGGGATGTTGGGAGAGACCCAGTACTTC. It yields the protein CASSLTGMLGETQYF. The chain joins TRBV28 to TRBJ2-5, with 7 bases aligning to TRBD1. The CDR3 is 15 amino acids. Germline CDR1 reads MDHEN; CDR2 reads SYDVKM. After removal of 3 bases from V and 4 bases from J, the junction contained 8 bases not matched to a gene. The full variable domain, with the rest looked up from reference TRBV28 and TRBJ2-5, is DVKVTQSSRYLVKRTGEKVFLECVQDMDHENMFWYRQDPGLGLRLIYFSYDVKMKEKGDIPEGYSVSREKKERFSLILESASTNQTSMYLCASSLTGMLGETQYFGPGTRLLVL.